This section outlines one T cell receptor beta chain sequence together with its context. These data belong to a study of blood T cell repertoires in COVID-19. Original methodology: Estimates of nucleated cell counts were drawn from the amplification of reference gene primers. Method: immunoSEQ multiplex PCR; TCRdb's copy keeps in-frame clones and lacks some. That table furnishes V, J and clone size, whereas the DNA furnished D and trimming. The sample contains roughly 180,000 clones, about 88% of which appear only once. A Seattle source enrolled patients during active infection and followed them longitudinally. The specimen sequenced was peripheral blood. The origin of this receptor is a woman between 50 and 59 years old with COVID-19, enrolled during active disease.

CDR3 nucleotide sequence: TGTGCCAGCAGCAAAGAGAGGCCCCCCGGGAGGTTCACCTACGAGCAGTACTTC. Amino acids: CASSKERPPGRFTYEQYF. The gene calls are TRBV21-1 and TRBJ2-7; the D call TRBD2 from the table was never checked on the DNA. TRBV21-1 is described as a pseudogene. The CDR3 length is 18 residues.